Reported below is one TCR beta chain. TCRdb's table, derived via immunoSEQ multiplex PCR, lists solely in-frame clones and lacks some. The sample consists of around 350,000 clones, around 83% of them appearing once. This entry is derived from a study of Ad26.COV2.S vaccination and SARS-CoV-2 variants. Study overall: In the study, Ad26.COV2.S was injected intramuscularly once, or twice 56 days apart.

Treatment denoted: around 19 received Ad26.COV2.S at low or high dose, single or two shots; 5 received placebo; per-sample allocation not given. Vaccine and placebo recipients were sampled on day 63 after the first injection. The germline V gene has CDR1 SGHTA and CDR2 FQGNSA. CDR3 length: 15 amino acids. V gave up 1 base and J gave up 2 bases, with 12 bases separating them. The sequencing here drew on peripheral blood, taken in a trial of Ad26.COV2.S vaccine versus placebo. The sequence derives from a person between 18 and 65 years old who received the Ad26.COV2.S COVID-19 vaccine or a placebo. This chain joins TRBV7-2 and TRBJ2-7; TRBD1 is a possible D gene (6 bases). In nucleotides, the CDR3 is TGTGCCAGCAGCTTAGTGGTAGGGGGAGCCTACGAGCAGTACTTC. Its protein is CASSLVVGGAYEQYF.